Listed below are T cell receptor beta chains from one sample, sequenced in a study of T cell responses to AZD1222 COVID-19 vaccine. Here immunoSEQ multiplex PCR was the method, and the copy in TCRdb shows in-frame clones only, minus some. The sample includes about 99,000 clones, approximately 94% of them seen just once. Sequencing was performed on peripheral blood, taken on day 0 of AZD1222 vaccination. All receptors come from an adult in good health. Each CDR3 is given with its conserved first and last residue. D genes are given only for firm matches. Size tells how often a clone was seen (once, few, many) or the class of an expanded clone, and some rows leave it out.

j_call d_call v_call clone_size cdr3_nt cdr3_aa
TRBJ2-5 TRBD2 TRBV15 - TGTGCCACCAGCAGGGGGACTAGCGGGGGGCTAGAGACCCAGTACTTC CATSRGTSGGLETQYF
TRBJ2-5 - TRBV19 - TGTGCCAGTAGTATATCCCAGAAAGAGACCCAGTACTTC CASSISQKETQYF
TRBJ1-5 - TRBV18 - TGTGCCAGCTCACCGCGGGTTCTCAATCAGCCCCAGCATTTT CASSPRVLNQPQHF
TRBJ2-1 - TRBV6-5 - TGTGCCAGCAGCCCCGCGATCGGGACTCAGAATGAGCAGTTCTTC CASSPAIGTQNEQFF
TRBJ2-7 TRBD1 TRBV29-1 once TGCAGCGTTTCGACAGGGGGGTCCTACGAGCAGTACTTC CSVSTGGSYEQYF
TRBJ2-5 TRBD2 TRBV9 - TGTGCCAGCAGCGTAGCTCCTAGCGGGATTGAGACCCAGTACTTC CASSVAPSGIETQYF
TRBJ2-2 - TRBV4-3 - TGCGCCAGCAGCCAAGAACGCGGGGGCGCTTTGGGTGGGGAGCTGTTTTTT CASSQERGGALGGELFF
TRBJ2-6 - TRBV19 - TGTGCCAGTAGTAAACAGGGACAACGTGGGGCCAACGTCCTGACTTTC CASSKQGQRGANVLTF
TRBJ2-7 - TRBV5-1 - TGCGCCAGCAGCTTGGGACCCATTTTAGACTACGAGCAGTACTTC CASSLGPILDYEQYF
TRBJ2-1 TRBD2 TRBV6-5 - TGTGCCAGCAGCGGACTAGCGGGAAGGATCACTGAGCAGTTCTTC CASSGLAGRITEQFF
TRBJ1-1 - TRBV3-1/TRBV3-2 - TGTGCCAGCAGCCATGGGGGACCTGAAGCTTTCTTT CASSHGGPEAFF
TRBJ2-1 - TRBV7-9 - TGTGCCAGCAGCTTAATTTTGCCCCTCCACAATGAGCAGTTCTTC CASSLILPLHNEQFF
TRBJ1-1 TRBD1 TRBV7-8 - TGTGCCAGCAGCGAGACAGGGCCCTTGAACACTGAAGCTTTCTTT CASSETGPLNTEAFF
TRBJ1-1 TRBD1 TRBV19 - TGTGCCAGTAGTTTTATGGGACAGGCACCTGAAGCTTTCTTT CASSFMGQAPEAFF
TRBJ1-1 - TRBV18 - TGTGCCAGCTCACCACAGACAGTTAACACTGAAGCTTTCTTT CASSPQTVNTEAFF
TRBJ1-5 - TRBV19 few TGTGCCAGTAGTATCTTTTTTCAGCCCCAGCATTTT CASSIFFQPQHF
TRBJ1-5 - TRBV28 - TGTGCCAGCAGTTTAGGAGGGAGGGCAAATCAGCCCCAGCATTTT CASSLGGRANQPQHF
TRBJ1-4 TRBD1 TRBV24-1 - TGTGCCACCAGTGACCGTGACAGGGGGCGGGGTGAAAAACTGTTTTTT CATSDRDRGRGEKLFF
TRBJ2-6 - TRBV19 - TGTGCCAGTAGAAGCCTCTCTGGGGCCAACGTCCTGACTTTC CASRSLSGANVLTF
TRBJ1-5 - TRBV19 - TGTGCCAGTAGTATACCAGGAGGTATTAGCAATCAGCCCCAGCATTTT CASSIPGGISNQPQHF
TRBJ1-1 - TRBV10-3 - TGTGCCATCAGTGAGTCGGGCAGCTGGTTGAACACTGAAGCTTTCTTT CAISESGSWLNTEAFF
TRBJ1-1 - TRBV11-1 once TGTGCCAGCAGCTTAGCAATGTACACTGAAGCTTTCTTT CASSLAMYTEAFF
TRBJ2-5 - TRBV5-5 once TGTGCCAGCAGCCCCCCCTGGGAGACCCAGTACTTC CASSPPWETQYF
TRBJ2-7 - TRBV6-5 - TGTGCCAGCAGTTACGCGGCGGGAAGGTCCTACGAGCAGTACTTC CASSYAAGRSYEQYF
TRBJ1-5 - TRBV7-9 few TGTGCCAGCAGCTTATACTCCAGGGCGCAGGGCAATCAGCCCCAGCATTTT CASSLYSRAQGNQPQHF
TRBJ1-2 TRBD1 TRBV4-1 - TGCGCCAGCAGCTGGTCGGACAGGGACTATGGCTACACCTTC CASSWSDRDYGYTF
TRBJ2-7 TRBD1 TRBV5-1 - TGCGCCAGCACACCGGGACAGGGGTCCTACGAGCAGTACTTC CASTPGQGSYEQYF
TRBJ1-1 - TRBV5-4 - TGTGCCAGCAGCTTAGTTACAGGACCTATGAACACTGAAGCTTTCTTT CASSLVTGPMNTEAFF
TRBJ1-1 TRBD1 TRBV19 - TGTGCCAGTAGCCGGGACAGGGGCTCTCTGAACACTGAAGCTTTCTTT CASSRDRGSLNTEAFF
TRBJ1-5 - TRBV4-2 - TGTGCCAGCAGCCAAGCCCCGGAGAGTCAGCCCCAGCATTTT CASSQAPESQPQHF
TRBJ2-1 - TRBV4-1 - TGCGCCAGCAGCCAAAGACCCCCGTGGGGGAGCTACAATGAGCAGTTCTTC CASSQRPPWGSYNEQFF
TRBJ1-5 - TRBV5-5 - TGTGCCAGCAGCTTGGAAGGGAACAATCAGCCCCAGCATTTT CASSLEGNNQPQHF
TRBJ2-6 TRBD1 TRBV10-1 - TGCGCCAGCATCTGGGACAGCGGGGCCAACGTCCTGACTTTC CASIWDSGANVLTF
TRBJ1-4 - TRBV14 - TGTGCCAGCAGCCACCGGACAGTGACTAATGAAAAACTGTTTTTT CASSHRTVTNEKLFF
TRBJ2-1 TRBD2 TRBV9 - TGTGCCAGCAGCGCCGTCCCACCGGGACTAGAGTACAATGAGCAGTTCTTC CASSAVPPGLEYNEQFF
TRBJ1-2 - TRBV13 - TGTGCCAGCAGCCAGTCCTTCCCACCCGCTAACTATGGCTACACCTTC CASSQSFPPANYGYTF
TRBJ1-5 - TRBV7-3 - TGTGCCAGCAGCTTAAACCACGGGCAGCCCCAGCATTTT CASSLNHGQPQHF
TRBJ2-2 - TRBV7-9 once TGTGCCAGCAGCTTAGGGTCCCACGGGGAGCTGTTTTTT CASSLGSHGELFF
TRBJ2-2 - TRBV5-1 - TGCGCCAGCAGCTGGAACTTGAACACCGGGGAGCTGTTTTTT CASSWNLNTGELFF
TRBJ2-5 - TRBV24-1 once TGTGCCACCAGTGTCTCGGGGAAAGAGACCCAGTACTTC CATSVSGKETQYF
TRBJ2-1 - TRBV1 - TGCACCAGCACAAGCCCCGGAGAGGAGCAGTTCTTC CTSTSPGEEQFF
TRBJ2-6 - TRBV5-4 - TGTGCCAGCAGCTGGGGGCGCTCTGGGGCCAACGTCCTGACTTTC CASSWGRSGANVLTF
TRBJ2-7 TRBD1 TRBV5-4 - TGTGCCAGCAGCTACCCGGGACAGGGGGCGAAGATCGAGCAGTACTTC CASSYPGQGAKIEQYF
TRBJ2-1 - TRBV5-5 - TGTGCCAGCGGGTCATTCTACAATGAGCAGTTCTTC CASGSFYNEQFF
TRBJ1-3 - TRBV9 - TGTGCCAGCAGCGTGACAGGAGTTAACACCATATATTTT CASSVTGVNTIYF
TRBJ1-5 - TRBV19 - TGTGCCAGTAGTATTTTCTTTAATCAGCCCCAGCATTTT CASSIFFNQPQHF
TRBJ2-2 - TRBV28 - TGTGCCAGCATTCGTGGGCAGGGCACCGGGGAGCTGTTTTTT CASIRGQGTGELFF
TRBJ2-3 TRBD1 TRBV9 - TGTGCCAGCGGCCGGACGCCCCAGGGGGGCACAGATACGCAGTATTTT CASGRTPQGGTDTQYF
TRBJ1-2 - TRBV29-1 - TGCAGCGTTGAAAAGGCCAGCAGGGGCTACACCTTC CSVEKASRGYTF
TRBJ1-6 - TRBV5-8 - TGTGCCAGCAACTATGGGGAGAGTTCACCCCTCCACTTT CASNYGESSPLHF
TRBJ1-3 - TRBV5-8 - TGTGCCAGCAGCCGCCAACTATACTCTGGAAACACCATATATTTT CASSRQLYSGNTIYF